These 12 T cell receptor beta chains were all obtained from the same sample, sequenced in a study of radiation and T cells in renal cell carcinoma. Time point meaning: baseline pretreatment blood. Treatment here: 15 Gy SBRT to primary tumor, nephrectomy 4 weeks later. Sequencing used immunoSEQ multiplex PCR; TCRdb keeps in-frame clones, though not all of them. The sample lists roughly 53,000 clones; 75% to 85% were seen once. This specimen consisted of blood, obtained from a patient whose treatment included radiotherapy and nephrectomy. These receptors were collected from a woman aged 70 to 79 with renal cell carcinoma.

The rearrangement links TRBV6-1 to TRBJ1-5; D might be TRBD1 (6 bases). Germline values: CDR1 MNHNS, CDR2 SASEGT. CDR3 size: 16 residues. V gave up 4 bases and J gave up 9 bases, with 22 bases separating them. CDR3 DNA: TGTGCCAGCAGTGGATTCGGCCTACAGGGAGGTCGGCCCCAGCATTTT. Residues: CASSGFGLQGGRPQHF.

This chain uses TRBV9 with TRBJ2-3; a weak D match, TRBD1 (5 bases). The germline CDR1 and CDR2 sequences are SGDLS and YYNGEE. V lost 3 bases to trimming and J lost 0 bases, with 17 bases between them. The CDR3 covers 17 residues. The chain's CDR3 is CASSATRGSESTDTQYF. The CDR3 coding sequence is TGTGCCAGCAGCGCAACAAGGGGCTCCGAAAGCACAGATACGCAGTATTTT.

In nucleotides, the CDR3 is TGTGCTAGTGGCCTAGGACTAGCGGGAGGATACCAAGAGACCCAGTACTTC. As protein: CASGLGLAGGYQETQYF. The rearrangement joins TRBV12-5 to TRBJ2-5, with 14 bases lining up with TRBD2. CDR1 is LGHNT and CDR2 is FRNRAP in the germline V gene. This CDR3 is 17 amino acids long. With V trimmed by 6 bases and J by 0 bases, 6 bases remained unmatched. Filled out from reference TRBV12-5 and TRBJ2-5, the complete variable domain reads DARVTQTPRHKVTEMGQEVTMRCQPILGHNTVFWYRQTMMQGLELLAYFRNRAPLDDSGMPKDRFSAEMPDATLATLKIQPSEPRDSAVYFCASGLGLAGGYQETQYFGPGTRLLVL.

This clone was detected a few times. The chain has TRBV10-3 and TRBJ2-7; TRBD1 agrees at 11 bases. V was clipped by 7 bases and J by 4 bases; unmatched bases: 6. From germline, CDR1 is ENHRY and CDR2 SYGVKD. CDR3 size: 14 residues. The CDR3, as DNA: TGTGCCATCATCATGGGACAGGGGGATTACGAGCAGTACTTC. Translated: CAIIMGQGDYEQYF.

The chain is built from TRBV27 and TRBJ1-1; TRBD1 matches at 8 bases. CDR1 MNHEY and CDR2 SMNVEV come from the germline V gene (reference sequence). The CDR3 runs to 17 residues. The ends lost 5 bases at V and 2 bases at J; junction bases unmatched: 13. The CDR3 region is CASSPGTGERLNTEAFF. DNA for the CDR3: TGTGCCAGCAGTCCCGGGACAGGAGAGCGTTTAAACACTGAAGCTTTCTTT.

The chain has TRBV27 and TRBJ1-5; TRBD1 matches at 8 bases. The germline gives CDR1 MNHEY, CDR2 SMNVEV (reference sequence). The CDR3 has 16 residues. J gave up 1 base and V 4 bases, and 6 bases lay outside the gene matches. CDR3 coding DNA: TGTGCCAGCAGTTCCTTACAGGGGGGGAGCAATCAGCCCCAGCATTTT. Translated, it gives CASSSLQGGSNQPQHF.

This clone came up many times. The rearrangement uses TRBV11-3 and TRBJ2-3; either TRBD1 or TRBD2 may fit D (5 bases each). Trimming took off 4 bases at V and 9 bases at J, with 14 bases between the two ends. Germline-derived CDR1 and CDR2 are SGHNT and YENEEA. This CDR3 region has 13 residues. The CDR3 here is CASSSPPGDTQYF. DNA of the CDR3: TGTGCCAGCAGCTCCCCGCCCGGGGACACGCAGTATTTT.

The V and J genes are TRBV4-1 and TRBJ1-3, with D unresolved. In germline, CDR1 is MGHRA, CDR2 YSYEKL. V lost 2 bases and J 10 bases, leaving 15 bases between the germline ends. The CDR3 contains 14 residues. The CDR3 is CASSQLEVRETIYF. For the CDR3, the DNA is TGCGCCAGCAGCCAACTGGAGGTTAGGGAAACCATATATTTT.

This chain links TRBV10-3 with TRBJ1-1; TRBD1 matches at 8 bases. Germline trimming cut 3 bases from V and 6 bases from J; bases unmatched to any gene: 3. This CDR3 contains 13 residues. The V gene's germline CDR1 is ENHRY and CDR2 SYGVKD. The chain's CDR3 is CAISDRGQSEAFF. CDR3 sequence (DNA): TGTGCCATCAGTGACAGGGGGCAGTCTGAAGCTTTCTTT.

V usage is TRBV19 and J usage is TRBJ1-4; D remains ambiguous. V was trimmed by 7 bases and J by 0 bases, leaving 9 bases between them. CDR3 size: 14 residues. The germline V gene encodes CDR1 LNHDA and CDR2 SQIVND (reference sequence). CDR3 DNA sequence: TGTGCCAGTAACCTCGGTGCAACTAATGAAAAACTGTTTTTT. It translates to CASNLGATNEKLFF.

The CDR3, as DNA: TGCGCCAGCAGCCAGCCGGGACAGGGGAGAGGTGGCTACACCTTC. It is translated as CASSQPGQGRGGYTF. The chain has TRBV4-1 and TRBJ1-2; TRBD1 agrees at 10 bases. This CDR3 is 15 amino acids long. J lost 7 bases, V lost 3 bases, and 8 bases had no gene match. Germline assignment: CDR1 MGHRA and CDR2 YSYEKL.

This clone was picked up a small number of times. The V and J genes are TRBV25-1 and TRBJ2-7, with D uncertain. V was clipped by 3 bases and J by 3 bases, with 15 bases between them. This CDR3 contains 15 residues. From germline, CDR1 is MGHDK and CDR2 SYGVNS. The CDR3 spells CASSDPSVGYYEQYF. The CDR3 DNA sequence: TGTGCCAGCAGTGACCCATCCGTGGGGTACTACGAGCAGTACTTC.